Below, 2 T cell receptor beta chains from the same sample are listed, as sequenced in a study of T cells expressing NK-cell markers. TCRdb reprocessed the 5' RACE reads and reports one entry per CDR3 protein, with no DNA. The sample totals 440,000 or so distinct CDR3 sequences. Sequencing used blood T cells: a sorted CD56 or NKG2C T cell subset, CD4+ or CD8+ T cells, or bulk PBMC T cells (not recorded which). These receptors all stem from a woman aged 18-70 years in good health.

The V gene is TRBV6-1, the J gene TRBJ1-6; there is no DNA to check the TCRdb D call of TRBD1. The CDR3 spans 14 residues. CDR1 and CDR2 from the germline V gene are MNHNS and SASEGT. The CDR3 sequence: CASRTSRADSPLHF.

V and J are TRBV15 and TRBJ2-6; TCRdb's D call of TRBD2 is untestable without DNA. This CDR3 contains 16 residues. Per germline, CDR1 LNHNV and CDR2 YYDKDF (reference sequence). The CDR3 spells CATTPRGGFGANVLTF. Full variable domain (outside the CDR3, taken from reference TRBV15 and TRBJ2-6): DAMVIQNPRYQVTQFGKPVTLSCSQTLNHNVMYWYQQKSSQAPKLLFHYYDKDFNNEADTPDNFQSRRPNTSFCFLDIRSPGLGDTAMYLCATTPRGGFGANVLTFGAGSRLTVL.